The 32 T cell receptor beta chains presented below share a single source sample, sequenced in a study of blood T cell repertoires in COVID-19. Libraries were prepared by immunoSEQ multiplex PCR; TCRdb keeps only in-frame clonotypes and omits some of them. Among about 170,000 clones listed, roughly 80% were seen once. The material sequenced was peripheral blood. The receptors come from a woman older than 75 with acute or convalescent COVID-19.

This chain uses TRBV28 with TRBJ2-7, with D possibly TRBD1 on 5 matching bases. CDR1 and CDR2 from the germline V gene are MDHEN and SYDVKM. The CDR3 totals 16 residues. The germline V and J ends were trimmed by 3 bases and 0 bases, with 15 bases remaining between them. The CDR3 spells CASSFALGQLSYEQYF. The CDR3 DNA sequence: TGTGCCAGCAGTTTTGCCTTAGGACAACTCTCCTACGAGCAGTACTTC.

The rearrangement uses TRBV3-1 (or the pseudogene TRBV3-2) and TRBJ2-7; D is uncertain. Germline lookup yields CDR1 LGHDT and CDR2 YNNKEL (reference sequence). V was pared by 4 bases and J by 2 bases, with 15 bases between. CDR3 length equals 15 residues. The CDR3 region has the DNA TGTGCCAGCAGCCCCCGAGTTGCAAAACCCTACGAGCAGTACTTC. This sequence encodes CASSPRVAKPYEQYF.

The chain joins TRBV19 to TRBJ1-5; D not resolved. Germline CDR1 and CDR2: LNHDA and SQIVND (reference sequence). This CDR3 spans 14 amino acids. V lost 6 bases and J lost 6, with 15 bases in between. The CDR3 DNA follows: TGTGCCAGTAGCCTTCAGGTTGTGGGTCAGCCCCAGCATTTT. Its translation: CASSLQVVGQPQHF.

The chain couples TRBV30 to TRBJ2-7, with TRBD2 matching 7 bases. The CDR3 is made up of 14 amino acids. After removal of 0 bases from V and 3 bases from J, the junction contained 5 bases not matched to a gene. The germline V gene has CDR1 GTSNPN and CDR2 SVGIG (reference sequence). The CDR3 DNA reads as TGTGCCTGGAGTGTAGTTGGCGGGGGCTACGAGCAGTACTTC. Translation: CAWSVVGGGYEQYF.

In its sample, this clone was seen once. The V gene is TRBV5-1, the J gene TRBJ1-2; D may be TRBD1 (5 bases). Trimming removed 10 bases at V and 6 bases at J, with 19 bases between. Per the germline V gene, CDR1 is SGHRS and CDR2 is YFSETQ. This CDR3 has 13 amino acids. CDR3 sequence reads: CAPPAGLKDGYTF. CDR3 DNA sequence: TGCGCCCCCCCAGCAGGGCTTAAAGATGGCTACACCTTC. Full variable domain (outside the CDR3, taken from reference TRBV5-1 and TRBJ1-2): KAGVTQTPRYLIKTRGQQVTLSCSPISGHRSVSWYQQTPGQGLQFLFEYFSETQRNKGNFPGRFSGRQFSNSRSEMNVSTLELGDSALYLCAPPAGLKDGYTFGSGTRLTVV.

The V and J genes are TRBV6-5 and TRBJ1-5; D is uncertain. Germline V gene lookup returns CDR1 MNHEY and CDR2 SVGAGI. CDR3 length: 15 amino acids. Trimming shortened V by 7 bases and J by 0 bases, and 13 bases separated the two germline ends. The CDR3 bases are TGTGCCAGCACCTACTACCCAGATAGCAATCAGCCCCAGCATTTT. This gives the protein CASTYYPDSNQPQHF.

This chain uses TRBV24-1 with TRBJ2-5; 16 positions agree with TRBD2. The CDR3 totals 17 residues. V lost 4 bases to trimming and J lost 2 bases; unmatched junction nucleotides: 3. CDR1 is KGHDR, CDR2 SFDVKD, per germline. Here the CDR3 reads CATSDPGLAGGQETQYF. CDR3 sequence (DNA): TGTGCCACCAGTGACCCGGGACTAGCGGGGGGGCAAGAGACCCAGTACTTC.

The genes are TRBV2 and TRBJ2-7; 9 positions match TRBD2. The CDR3 is made up of 15 amino acids. From germline, CDR1 is SNHLY and CDR2 FYNNEI. V lost 6 bases and J lost 0; bases outside the gene matches: 6. CDR3 in amino acids: CASSASGRSSYEQYF. The CDR3 coding sequence is TGTGCCAGCAGCGCCAGCGGGAGGAGCTCCTACGAGCAGTACTTC. The full variable domain, with the rest looked up from reference TRBV2 and TRBJ2-7, is EPEVTQTPSHQVTQMGQEVILRCVPISNHLYFYWYRQILGQKVEFLVSFYNNEISEKSEIFDDQFSVERPDGSNFTLKIRSTKLEDSAMYFCASSASGRSSYEQYFGPGTRLTVT.

The V gene is TRBV28, the J gene TRBJ2-7; D remains unclear. Germline V gene data show CDR1 as MDHEN and CDR2 as SYDVKM. V lost 4 bases to trimming and J lost 9 bases, with 10 bases between them. The CDR3 is 11 residues long. In DNA form, the CDR3 reads TGTGCCAGCAGTTCGGTAGTGGTGCAGTACTTC. This sequence encodes CASSSVVVQYF.

The chain carries TRBV2 and TRBJ2-4, with 7 bases aligning to TRBD1. CDR3 size: 13 residues. Germline V CDR1 and CDR2: SNHLY, FYNNEI. Trimming cost V 5 bases and J 6 bases; bases outside gene matches: 4. The CDR3 bases are TGTGCCAGCAGTTCGGGACAGAGAAACATTCAGTACTTC. Translating gives CASSSGQRNIQYF.

The chain employs TRBV7-3 and TRBJ2-5, with 7 bases that match TRBD2. The CDR3 is made up of 14 amino acids. V dropped 2 bases and J dropped 5; count of bases not matched to a gene: 5. Germline CDR1 and CDR2: SGHTA and FQGTGA. The CDR3 DNA sequence: TGTGCCAGCAGCTTAGCGGGGGTCGGGGAGACCCAGTACTTC. This translates into CASSLAGVGETQYF.

The rearrangement joins TRBV6-2 or TRBV6-3 to TRBJ1-1; D unresolved. V was cut by 2 bases and J by 1 base, with 5 bases left in between. The CDR3 length is 13 residues. The germline V gene has CDR1 MNHEY and CDR2 SVGEGT. The CDR3, as DNA: TGTGCCAGCAGTTACCAGTGGAACACTGAAGCTTTCTTT. Protein product: CASSYQWNTEAFF.

V is TRBV6-5 and J is TRBJ2-6, with a weak D call TRBD1 (6 bases). This CDR3 has 14 amino acids. Germline V gives CDR1 MNHEY, CDR2 SVGAGI. The V gene lost 5 bases and the J gene lost 1 base, with 6 bases spanning the gap. The CDR3 spells CASSRGSGANVLTF. In DNA, the CDR3 is TGTGCCAGCAGTAGGGGGTCTGGGGCCAACGTCCTGACTTTC.

The V and J genes are TRBV11-2 and TRBJ1-1; D not resolved. CDR1 is SGHAT, CDR2 FQNNGV, per germline. The CDR3 covers 14 residues. Trimming removed 1 base from V and 5 bases from J, with 11 bases in between. The CDR3 loop reads CASSLAGFRTEAFF. CDR3 nucleotide sequence: TGTGCCAGCAGCTTAGCGGGATTTAGGACTGAAGCTTTCTTT.

The chain links TRBV28 to TRBJ2-2; 9 bases are shared with TRBD2. Germline V gives CDR1 MDHEN, CDR2 SYDVKM. The V gene end was trimmed by 1 base and the J gene end by 3 bases; junction bases not matched to a gene: 6. The CDR3 consists of 17 residues. CDR3 region: CASSLSRLADYTGELFF. CDR3 nucleotide sequence: TGTGCCAGCAGTTTATCCAGACTAGCGGACTACACCGGGGAGCTGTTTTTT. Filled out from reference TRBV28 and TRBJ2-2, the complete variable domain reads DVKVTQSSRYLVKRTGEKVFLECVQDMDHENMFWYRQDPGLGLRLIYFSYDVKMKEKGDIPEGYSVSREKKERFSLILESASTNQTSMYLCASSLSRLADYTGELFFGEGSRLTVL.

The V and J genes are TRBV7-9 and TRBJ2-1; maybe TRBD2 (6 bases). Germline V lookup: CDR1 SEHNR, CDR2 FQNEAQ (reference sequence). The V end was cut by 5 bases, the J end by 15 bases, with 17 bases between. The CDR3 runs to 12 residues. CDR3: CASSPEQEGLFF. The CDR3 region has the DNA TGTGCCAGCAGCCCTGAACAGGAGGGTCTGTTCTTC.

As for this clone: Other DNA sequences in this sample translate to the same CDR3. The chain has TRBV7-2 and TRBJ2-3, with 7 bases aligning to TRBD2. Germline CDR1 SGHTA, CDR2 FQGNSA. The CDR3 spans 15 residues. V gave up 1 base and J gave up 0 bases; unmatched junction bases: 1. CDR3 nucleotide sequence: TGTGCCAGCAGCTTAGACGGGGGGAGCACAGATACGCAGTATTTT. It yields the protein CASSLDGGSTDTQYF.

The rearrangement uses TRBV18 and TRBJ2-1; maybe TRBD2 (5 bases). Trimming pared 6 bases from V and 3 bases from J, leaving 18 bases between. CDR1 and CDR2 (germline): KGHSH, LQKENI. The CDR3 loop spans 16 amino acids. CDR3 sequence (DNA): TGTGCCAGCTCTCCTCCCGGAAGGGAGATCTACAATGAGCAGTTCTTC. Protein product: CASSPPGREIYNEQFF.

The chain recombines TRBV19 with TRBJ1-4; TRBD1 matches at 11 bases. V lost 5 bases and J lost 8; bases outside the gene matches: 16. The CDR3 is made up of 18 amino acids. Germline V CDR1 and CDR2: LNHDA, SQIVND (reference sequence). The DNA of the CDR3 is TGTGCCAGTAGTCCCCGGACAGGGGGCGTAACCGGTGGCGAAAAACTGTTTTTT. This gives the protein CASSPRTGGVTGGEKLFF.

This clone has only one observation. This chain connects TRBV7-2 to TRBJ2-2, with a tentative D call TRBD2 (5 bases). CDR3 length: 14 residues. In germline, CDR1 is SGHTA, CDR2 FQGNSA. V lost 1 base and J lost 6, with 9 bases in between. The CDR3 loop reads CASSLGGPAGELFF. In DNA form, the CDR3 reads TGTGCCAGCAGCTTAGGAGGGCCGGCCGGGGAGCTGTTTTTT.

The gene calls are TRBV19 and TRBJ1-3; D not certain. V was clipped by 8 bases and J by 2 bases, with 7 bases between them. Germline V gene sequence: CDR1 LNHDA, CDR2 SQIVND (reference sequence). The CDR3 is 12 amino acids. CDR3 nucleotides: TGTGCCAGTGGTGGGCCTGGAAACACCATATATTTT. This sequence encodes CASGGPGNTIYF.

CDR3 bases: TGTGCCAGCAGCTCGGGACAGGGTTCGATGGGGGGAGCTTTCTTT. This sequence encodes CASSSGQGSMGGAFF. The chain carries TRBV7-2 and TRBJ1-1; 9 nucleotides match TRBD1. This CDR3 has 15 amino acids. CDR1 is SGHTA and CDR2 is FQGNSA in the germline V gene. Trimming cost V 4 bases and J 10 bases; bases outside gene matches: 13.

The count of this clone is one. Mismatch with germline at one junction end may stem from a read error. The rearrangement links TRBV30 to TRBJ1-2; D may be TRBD1 (5 bases). Germline V lookup: CDR1 GTSNPN, CDR2 SVGIG (reference sequence). The CDR3 runs 12 residues. CDR3 in amino acids: CAGRGDLIGYTF. CDR3 in DNA: TGTGCCGGGAGGGGAGACCTAATTGGCTACACCTTC.

The chain joins TRBV5-1 to TRBJ1-2, with 9 nucleotides matching TRBD1. Trimming cost V 4 bases and J 1 base; bases outside gene matches: 8. CDR3 length: 16 amino acids. Germline assignment: CDR1 SGHRS and CDR2 YFSETQ. The DNA for the CDR3 is TGCGCCAGCAGCGACGGACAGGGGTCCCGTAACTATGGCTACACCTTC. The encoded protein is CASSDGQGSRNYGYTF.

The V gene is TRBV9, the J gene TRBJ2-3; TRBD2 matches 7 bases. Germline CDR1 SGDLS, CDR2 YYNGEE. The V and J ends lost 1 base and 5 bases, in that order; junction bases with no gene match: 10. The CDR3 spans 16 residues. The CDR3 sequence: CASSVMGSGDVDTQYF. The DNA for the CDR3 is TGTGCCAGCAGCGTAATGGGGAGCGGGGATGTAGATACGCAGTATTTT.

The chain joins TRBV28 to TRBJ2-5; 10 nucleotides match TRBD2. Germline lookup yields CDR1 MDHEN and CDR2 SYDVKM. V shed 8 bases, J shed 3 bases, and the junction held 6 bases outside the gene matches. There are 14 residues in the CDR3. CDR3 DNA sequence: TGTGCCAGCCAGCGGGGGGGGAACAAAGAGACCCAGTACTTC. Residues: CASQRGGNKETQYF.

This clone was seen just once. This chain uses TRBV5-5 with TRBJ1-4; D may be TRBD1 (5 bases). V was cut by 1 base and J by 0 bases, with 13 bases left in between. In germline, CDR1 is SGHKS, CDR2 YYEKEE (reference sequence). This CDR3 has 17 amino acids. The DNA of the CDR3 is TGTGCCAGCAGCTTGACAGGCAACCAAGCAACTAATGAAAAACTGTTTTTT. This sequence encodes CASSLTGNQATNEKLFF.

The chain uses TRBV19 and TRBJ2-3; D remains unclear. The CDR3 totals 16 residues. Trimming left V 1 base short and J 0 bases short, with 11 bases between. Germline V gene data show CDR1 as LNHDA and CDR2 as SQIVND (reference sequence). This CDR3 reads CASSIGSEISTDTQYF. The CDR3 nucleotides read TGTGCCAGTAGTATAGGAAGCGAGATTAGCACAGATACGCAGTATTTT.

The chain recombines TRBV19 with TRBJ1-2; 7 bases agree with TRBD1. CDR1 is LNHDA and CDR2 is SQIVND in the germline V gene (reference sequence). The CDR3 is made up of 16 amino acids. Losses at the gene ends were 2 bases for V and 8 bases for J; bases not matched to a gene: 14. The CDR3 region has the DNA TGTGCCAGTAGTATAACGCGGGACAGCCAACCTGGCGGCTACACCTTC. This translates into CASSITRDSQPGGYTF. The full variable domain, its missing parts supplied by reference TRBV19 and TRBJ1-2, is DGGITQSPKYLFRKEGQNVTLSCEQNLNHDAMYWYRQDPGQGLRLIYYSQIVNDFQKGDIAEGYSVSREKKESFPLTVTSAQKNPTAFYLCASSITRDSQPGGYTFGSGTRLTVV.

The gene calls are TRBV7-8 and TRBJ2-3, with D maybe TRBD2 (5 bases). The CDR3 totals 14 residues. The V gene lost 1 base and the J gene lost 1 base, with 6 bases spanning the gap. Germline loops: CDR1 SGHVS, CDR2 FQNEAQ. The CDR3 region has the DNA TGTGCCAGCAGCTTAGGAGCGGGCACAGATACGCAGTATTTT. Translated: CASSLGAGTDTQYF.

The chain joins TRBV6-1 to TRBJ2-5; D ambiguous. CDR3 length: 14 amino acids. The germline V gene encodes CDR1 MNHNS and CDR2 SASEGT. V gave up 3 bases and J gave up 1 base, with 9 bases separating them. CDR3 bases: TGTGCCAGCAGTGACCCACCAGTCCAAGAGACCCAGTACTTC. Translated, it gives CASSDPPVQETQYF.

V is TRBV28 and J is TRBJ1-2; D is unresolved. V lost 2 bases and J 5 bases, leaving 12 bases between the germline ends. CDR3 length: 14 residues. Per the germline V gene, CDR1 is MDHEN and CDR2 is SYDVKM. The CDR3 DNA reads TGTGCCAGCAGTTTAGGAGCCCCTCTATATGGCTACACCTTC. It specifies CASSLGAPLYGYTF.